Listed below are T cell receptor beta chains from one sample, sequenced in a study of T-cell reconstitution after alpha-beta-depleted transplantation in children. TCRdb re-derived calls from the PCR reads in MiXCR, one entry per CDR3 protein. In the table there are 600,000 to 800,000 distinct CDR3 sequences, around 13% of which are singletons. The sample in question was PBMCs, obtained before TCRalphabeta/CD19-depleted stem cell transplant. The receptor set was obtained from a girl aged 2 to 10 with congenital amegakaryocytic thrombocytopenia, due to receive a stem cell transplant. Each CDR3 is given without its conserved first and last residue. Fields, in order: V gene, J gene, D gene, CDR3 protein. The D gene is left open where the match is weak.

>TRBV20-1|TRBJ2-2|-
SSRPFGQTGELF
>TRBV29-1|TRBJ2-3|-
SVDGGGSTDTQY
>TRBV12-5|TRBJ2-7|-
ASGSPSSYEQY
>TRBV14|TRBJ2-5|TRBD1
ASSHQGQGFGQY
>TRBV5-1|TRBJ2-7|-
ASSSRTRLYEQY
>TRBV20-1|TRBJ1-2|-
SARDAVRAASLFRSGYT
>TRBV5-1|TRBJ2-1|TRBD2
ASSLYNLAGSYNEQF
>TRBV12-3/TRBV12-4|TRBJ1-6|-
ASSFSGRGNSPLH
>TRBV5-1|TRBJ1-2|TRBD1
ASSPTGQGNGYT
>TRBV20-1|TRBJ2-2|-
SARGNLAYGELF
>TRBV20-1|TRBJ2-1|-
SARTQTYNEQF
>TRBV5-1|TRBJ2-1|TRBD1
ASSLDPGQGANEQF
>TRBV3-1|TRBJ2-4|TRBD2
ASSQAKRGRYIQY
>TRBV6-2/TRBV6-3|TRBJ2-2|TRBD2
ASSYEREPSGSELANTGELF
>TRBV14|TRBJ2-3|-
ASSHPPRTDTQY
>TRBV6-1|TRBJ2-2|TRBD1
ASSRQGAVVTGELF
>TRBV7-2|TRBJ2-7|-
ASSTQTGYEQY
>TRBV6-6|TRBJ2-7|-
ASSYPQDNEQY
>TRBV10-3|TRBJ2-6|-
AISSLATAVGSGANVLT
>TRBV18|TRBJ2-5|-
ASSRFSQAQETQY
>TRBV4-2|TRBJ2-2|-
ASSQSALRDRAGELF
>TRBV7-9|TRBJ2-1|-
ASSPKGRPNEQF
>TRBV7-8|TRBJ2-2|TRBD1
ASSRRDSLSRTGELF
>TRBV5-1|TRBJ2-1|-
ASSTGNGEQF
>TRBV2|TRBJ2-1|TRBD2
ASSETSGPAGYNEQF
>TRBV5-6|TRBJ2-1|TRBD2
ASSWTSGSEQF
>TRBV3-1|TRBJ1-5|TRBD1
ASSHGTADQPQH
>TRBV5-1|TRBJ2-7|-
ASSSTGGVYEQY
>TRBV12-3/TRBV12-4|TRBJ2-5|TRBD1
ASDLGTGLETQY
>TRBV20-1|TRBJ2-6|-
SARDPRGSGANVLT
>TRBV12-3/TRBV12-4|TRBJ2-2|-
ASNPWFGGSTGNTGELF
>TRBV15|TRBJ1-6|TRBD1
ATSRDRDRGLSPLH
>TRBV19|TRBJ2-3|-
ASSRPGLFTDTQY
>TRBV20-1|TRBJ2-4|TRBD2
SARVIPGLAPKEAKNIQY
>TRBV20-1|TRBJ2-5|-
SVSQTTWYQETQY
>TRBV12-3/TRBV12-4|TRBJ2-5|TRBD2
ASSLSLAGGNQETQY
>TRBV12-3/TRBV12-4|TRBJ2-1|-
ASSKGENNEQF
>TRBV5-1|TRBJ2-7|-
ASSLAPTGAYEQY
>TRBV9|TRBJ2-2|-
ASTGTANTGELF
>TRBV5-1|TRBJ2-1|-
ASSWGKEQF
>TRBV15|TRBJ2-7|-
ATSSVLSYEQY
>TRBV7-9|TRBJ1-2|-
ASSERGQLRANYGYT
>TRBV7-6|TRBJ2-1|-
ASSFTLRQSRDGSYNEQF
>TRBV12-3/TRBV12-4|TRBJ2-3|TRBD2
ASSATSVTSTDTQY